This TCR beta chain is from a study of CD8+CD57+ T cells in acquired aplastic anemia. Across the study: Sorted CD4+ and CD8+ cells gave an average of roughly 3.2 ug of DNA.

Study-wide points: Patients and controls had CD8+ Simpson's diversity values that were not significantly distinct. More than 25 was the count of CD8+ CDR3 sequences that patients shared with controls.

Those patients picked for sequencing had displayed CD8+CD57+ cell expansion on flow cytometry. Patients had not yet gotten any therapy when their blood was taken for sampling. The CDR3 runs 16 residues. Germline CDR1 is SGHAT and CDR2 is FQDESV (reference sequence). Trimming shortened V by 4 bases and J by 2 bases, and 15 bases separated the two germline ends. CDR3 and TCR beta VDJ profiling relied on a genomic DNA template. TCRdb redid the calling of the reads with MiXCR, one entry per CDR3 protein. The data hold 100,000 to 150,000 distinct CDR3 sequences, with over 30% observed a single time. This clonotype has at least ten counts. Antigen specificity is unknown.

Sequencing was carried out using sorted CD4+, CD8+, or CD8+CD57+ T cells (not recorded which) from PBMCs. The chain combines TRBV11-1 with TRBJ1-3; D is possibly TRBD1 (6 bases). The origin of this receptor is a human donor with aplastic anemia. CDR3 sequence reads: CASSSSHRAPGNTIYF. DNA of the CDR3: TGTGCCAGCAGCTCTTCTCACAGGGCGCCTGGAAACACCATATATTTT.